Sequencing of this T cell receptor beta chain was carried out in a study of blood T cell repertoires in COVID-19. In the study overall: Whether acute or convalescent, the COVID-19 samples came from the United States, Italy and Spain.

Donors in Cohort 3 counted as recovered after two negative PCRs, clearance, or symptom resolution. Libraries were prepared by immunoSEQ multiplex PCR; TCRdb keeps only in-frame clonotypes and omits some of them. This table holds roughly 500,000 clones, 88% found once. The germline V gene encodes CDR1 LGHNT and CDR2 FRNRAP. CDR3 length: 11 amino acids. Trimming pared 7 bases from V and 8 bases from J, leaving 11 bases between. The chain has TRBV12-5 and TRBJ1-1; TRBD1 is a possible D gene (5 bases). Sequenced material: PBMCs or T cells enriched from blood (not recorded which). The TCR comes from a middle-aged woman who had recovered from COVID-19. Here the CDR3 reads CASVGDVEAFF. For the CDR3, the DNA is TGTGCTAGTGTAGGGGATGTGGAAGCTTTCTTT.